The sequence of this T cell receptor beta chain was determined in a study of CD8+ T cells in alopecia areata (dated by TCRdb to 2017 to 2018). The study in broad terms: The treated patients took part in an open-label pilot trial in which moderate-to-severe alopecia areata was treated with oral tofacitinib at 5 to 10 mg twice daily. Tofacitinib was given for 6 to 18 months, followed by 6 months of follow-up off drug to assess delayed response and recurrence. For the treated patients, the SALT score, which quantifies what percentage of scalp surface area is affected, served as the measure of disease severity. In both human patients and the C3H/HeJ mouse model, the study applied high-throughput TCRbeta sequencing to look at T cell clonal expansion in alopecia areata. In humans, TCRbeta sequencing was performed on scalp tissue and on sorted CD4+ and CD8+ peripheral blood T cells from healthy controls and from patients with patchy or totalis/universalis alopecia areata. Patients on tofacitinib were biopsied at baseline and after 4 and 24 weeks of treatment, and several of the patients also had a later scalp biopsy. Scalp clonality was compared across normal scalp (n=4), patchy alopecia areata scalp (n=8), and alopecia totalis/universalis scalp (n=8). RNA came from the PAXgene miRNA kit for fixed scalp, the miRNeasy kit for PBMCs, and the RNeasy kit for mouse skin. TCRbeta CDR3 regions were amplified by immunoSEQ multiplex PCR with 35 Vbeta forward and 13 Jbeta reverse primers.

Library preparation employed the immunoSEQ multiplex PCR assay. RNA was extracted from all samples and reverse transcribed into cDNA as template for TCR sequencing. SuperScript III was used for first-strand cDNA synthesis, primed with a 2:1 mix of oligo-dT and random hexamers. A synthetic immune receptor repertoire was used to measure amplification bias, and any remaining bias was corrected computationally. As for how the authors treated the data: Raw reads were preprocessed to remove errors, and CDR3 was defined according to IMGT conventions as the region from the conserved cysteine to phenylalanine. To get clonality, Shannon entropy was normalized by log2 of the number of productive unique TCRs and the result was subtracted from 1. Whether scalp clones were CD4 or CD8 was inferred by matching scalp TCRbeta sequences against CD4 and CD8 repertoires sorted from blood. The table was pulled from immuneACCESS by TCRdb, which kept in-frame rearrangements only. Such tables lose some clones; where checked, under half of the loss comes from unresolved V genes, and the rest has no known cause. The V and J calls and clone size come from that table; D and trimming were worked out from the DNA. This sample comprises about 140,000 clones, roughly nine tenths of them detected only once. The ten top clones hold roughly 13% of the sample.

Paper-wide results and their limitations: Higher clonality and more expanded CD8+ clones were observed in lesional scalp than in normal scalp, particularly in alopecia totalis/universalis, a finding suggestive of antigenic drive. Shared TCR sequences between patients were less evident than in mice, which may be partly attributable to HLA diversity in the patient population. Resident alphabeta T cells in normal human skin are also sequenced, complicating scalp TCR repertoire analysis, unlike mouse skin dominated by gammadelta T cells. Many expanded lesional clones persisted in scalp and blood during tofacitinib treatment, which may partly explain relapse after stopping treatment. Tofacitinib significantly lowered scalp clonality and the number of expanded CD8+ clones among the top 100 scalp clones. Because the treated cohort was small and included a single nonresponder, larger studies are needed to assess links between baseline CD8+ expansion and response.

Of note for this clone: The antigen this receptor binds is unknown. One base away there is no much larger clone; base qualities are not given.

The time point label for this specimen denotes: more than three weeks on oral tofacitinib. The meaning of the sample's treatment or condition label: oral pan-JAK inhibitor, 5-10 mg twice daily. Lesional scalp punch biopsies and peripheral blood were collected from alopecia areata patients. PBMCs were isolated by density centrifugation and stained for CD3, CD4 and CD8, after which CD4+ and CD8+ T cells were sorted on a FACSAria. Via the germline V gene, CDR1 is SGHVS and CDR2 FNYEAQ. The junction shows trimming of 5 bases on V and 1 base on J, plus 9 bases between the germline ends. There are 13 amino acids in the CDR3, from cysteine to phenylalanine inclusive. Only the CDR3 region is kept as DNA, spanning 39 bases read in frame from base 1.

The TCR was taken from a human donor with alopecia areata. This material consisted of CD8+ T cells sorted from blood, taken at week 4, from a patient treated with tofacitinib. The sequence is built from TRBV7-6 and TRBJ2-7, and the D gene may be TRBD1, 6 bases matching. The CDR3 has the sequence CASSSGQSYEQYF. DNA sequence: TGTGCCAGCAGCAGCGGACAGTCCTACGAGCAGTACTTC.